This TCR beta chain was documented in a study of OX40 agonist ivuxolimab in advanced cancers. Points from the study as a whole: At 0.1 to 3.0 mg/kg and by week 6, CD4+ and CD8+ T cells in the blood had expanded clonally.

Patients were ineligible given autoimmune disease history or systemic immunosuppression. As concerns this clone: Its target is not known.

Some clones are missing from TCRdb's copy, which holds only in-frame ones; the method was immunoSEQ multiplex PCR. The sample lists 78,000 or so clones, about nine tenths occurring once. Looked up from germline, CDR1 is SNHLY and CDR2 is FYNNEI. Trimming left V 6 bases short and J 5 bases short, with 16 bases between. The CDR3 is made up of 14 amino acids. This TCR was recovered from an adult with an advanced solid tumor such as melanoma, head and neck, liver or kidney cancer. The specimen was CD4+ or CD8+ T cells sorted from blood, collected in a trial of the OX40 agonist ivuxolimab. This chain connects TRBV2 to TRBJ2-5; D may be TRBD2 (5 bases). CDR3 DNA: TGTGCCAGCAGGGGTGATGGCCCGGGGGAGACCCAGTACTTC. Encoded protein: CASRGDGPGETQYF.